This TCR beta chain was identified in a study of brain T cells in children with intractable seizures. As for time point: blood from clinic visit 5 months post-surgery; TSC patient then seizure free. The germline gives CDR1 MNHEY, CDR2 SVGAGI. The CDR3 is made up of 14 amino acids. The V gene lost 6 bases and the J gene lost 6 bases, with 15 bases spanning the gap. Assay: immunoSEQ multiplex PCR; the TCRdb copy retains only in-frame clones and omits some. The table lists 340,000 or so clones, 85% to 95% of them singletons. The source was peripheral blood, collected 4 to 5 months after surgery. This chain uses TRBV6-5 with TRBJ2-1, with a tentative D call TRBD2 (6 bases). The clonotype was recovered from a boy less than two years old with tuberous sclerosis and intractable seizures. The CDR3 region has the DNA TGTGCCAGCAGCCGGGTGGGGGGACGCAATGAGCAGTTCTTC. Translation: CASSRVGGRNEQFF.